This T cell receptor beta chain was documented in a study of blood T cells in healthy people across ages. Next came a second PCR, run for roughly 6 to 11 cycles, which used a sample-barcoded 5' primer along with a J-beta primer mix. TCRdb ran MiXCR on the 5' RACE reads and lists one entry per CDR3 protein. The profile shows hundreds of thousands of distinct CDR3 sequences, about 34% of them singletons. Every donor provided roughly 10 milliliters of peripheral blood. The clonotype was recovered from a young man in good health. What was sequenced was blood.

The DNA for the CDR3 is TGCGCCAGCAGCCAACCCGCTTGGGGGACTGGAAACACCATATATTTT. This translates into CASSQPAWGTGNTIYF. V gene TRBV4-1 combines with J gene TRBJ1-3; a possible D gene is TRBD1 (5 bases). The CDR3 loop spans 16 amino acids. The V and J ends lost 2 bases and 2 bases respectively, with 13 bases between them. CDR1 MGHRA and CDR2 YSYEKL come from the germline V gene.